A selection of T cell receptor beta chains follows, all from one sample in a study of T-cell reconstitution after alpha-beta-depleted transplantation in children. TCRdb passed the PCR reads through MiXCR, listing each CDR3 protein once. The sample includes 800,000 to 1,000,000 distinct CDR3 sequences, about 30% of them seen just once. Sequencing used PBMCs, mostly from graft donor cells, obtained 360 days after TCRalphabeta/CD19-depleted stem cell transplant. The source is a boy under three years old who had a stem cell transplant for SCID, so the T cells may come from the graft donor. Each CDR3 is given with its conserved first and last residue. A D gene is named only where the DNA matches it firmly. Expanded clones are given a class, and other clones once, few, many or no size at all.

CDR3 DNA: TGTGCCAGCAGCCCGAAACAGGGGCAAGTGACTGGGGCCAACGTCCTGACTTTC
CDR3 protein: CASSPKQGQVTGANVLTF
CDR3 length: 18
V gene: TRBV7-8
J gene: TRBJ2-6
clone size: few
D gene: TRBD1

CDR3 DNA: TGCAGTGCTAGAAGGCGGACAGCGAACACCGGGGAGCTGTTTTTT
CDR3 protein: CSARRRTANTGELFF
CDR3 length: 15
V gene: TRBV20-1
J gene: TRBJ2-2
clone size: NA
D gene: NA

CDR3 DNA: TGTGCCAGCAGTCCTCCGGGACGGGGTCTTGATACGCAGTATTTT
CDR3 protein: CASSPPGRGLDTQYF
CDR3 length: 15
V gene: TRBV12-3/TRBV12-4
J gene: TRBJ2-3
clone size: few
D gene: NA

CDR3 DNA: TGCGCCAGCAGCTTGGGATATGGGGGGTACTACAATGAGCAGTTCTTC
CDR3 protein: CASSLGYGGYYNEQFF
CDR3 length: 16
V gene: TRBV5-1
J gene: TRBJ2-1
clone size: NA
D gene: NA

CDR3 DNA: TGTGCCAGCAGTTACTACCCTCAGGCTCCTAGGGAATGGTACAATGAGCAGTTCTTC
CDR3 protein: CASSYYPQAPREWYNEQFF
CDR3 length: 19
V gene: TRBV6-5
J gene: TRBJ2-1
clone size: NA
D gene: NA

CDR3 DNA: TGTGCCAGCAGTTTAATTAGGTGGGGTCGCGGCACAGATACGCAGTATTTT
CDR3 protein: CASSLIRWGRGTDTQYF
CDR3 length: 17
V gene: TRBV12-3/TRBV12-4
J gene: TRBJ2-3
clone size: few
D gene: NA

CDR3 DNA: TGCAGTGCTCCAGGGCCGTCTACGCAGTATTTT
CDR3 protein: CSAPGPSTQYF
CDR3 length: 11
V gene: TRBV20-1
J gene: TRBJ2-3
clone size: NA
D gene: NA

CDR3 DNA: TGTGCCAGCAGTTTATGGGCAGGGGATAGCTCCTACAATGAGCAGTTCTTC
CDR3 protein: CASSLWAGDSSYNEQFF
CDR3 length: 17
V gene: TRBV27
J gene: TRBJ2-1
clone size: NA
D gene: NA

CDR3 DNA: TGCGCCAGCACCGACCTCCCCGGGACTGGAGTCACAGATACGCAGTATTTT
CDR3 protein: CASTDLPGTGVTDTQYF
CDR3 length: 17
V gene: TRBV5-1
J gene: TRBJ2-3
clone size: NA
D gene: NA

CDR3 DNA: TGCAGTGCTAGAACTGATAATGGCTACACCTTC
CDR3 protein: CSARTDNGYTF
CDR3 length: 11
V gene: TRBV20-1
J gene: TRBJ1-2
clone size: once
D gene: NA

CDR3 DNA: TGCAGCGTCGACACAGGGAGGTGGTTGGGCAATCGACCCGAATATACGCAGTATTTT
CDR3 protein: CSVDTGRWLGNRPEYTQYF
CDR3 length: 19
V gene: TRBV29-1
J gene: TRBJ2-3
clone size: few
D gene: NA

CDR3 DNA: TGTGCCACCAGCAGAGAGGGACGGCGGGTCGGGGAGCTGTTTTTT
CDR3 protein: CATSREGRRVGELFF
CDR3 length: 15
V gene: TRBV15
J gene: TRBJ2-2
clone size: NA
D gene: NA

CDR3 DNA: TGTGCCAGCAGGCATAGCCAAGGGCAGGGGGGCATCTATGGCTACACCTTC
CDR3 protein: CASRHSQGQGGIYGYTF
CDR3 length: 17
V gene: TRBV12-3/TRBV12-4
J gene: TRBJ1-2
clone size: few
D gene: TRBD1

CDR3 DNA: TGTGCCAGCAGTTTATCCGCAGCTTACAATTCACCCCTCCACTTT
CDR3 protein: CASSLSAAYNSPLHF
CDR3 length: 15
V gene: TRBV28
J gene: TRBJ1-6
clone size: few
D gene: NA

CDR3 DNA: TGTGCCAGCAGTCTGAGGTCTAGGAATCAGCCCCAGCATTTT
CDR3 protein: CASSLRSRNQPQHF
CDR3 length: 14
V gene: TRBV28
J gene: TRBJ1-5
clone size: few
D gene: NA